The rows below give T cell receptor beta chains drawn from one sample of a study of STAT3 mutations in large granular lymphocyte leukemia. This table comes from immunoSEQ multiplex PCR, and its TCRdb copy is limited to in-frame clones, with some not included. The sample holds roughly 35,000 clones, about 88% seen once. The sequencing sample was made of PBMCs. These receptor sequences come from a human donor with T large granular lymphocyte leukemia. Some clones in this sample may be carry-over from other donors' samples. Each CDR3 is given with its conserved first and last residue. D genes are given only for firm matches.

j_call cdr3_length d_call v_call cdr3_nt cdr3_aa
TRBJ2-1 13 - TRBV14 TGTGCCAGCAGCCCACCGGGACGTCAAGAGCAGTTCTTC CASSPPGRQEQFF
TRBJ1-6 15 - TRBV19 TGTGCCAGTAGTATTGCGGGGGAGCATAATTCACCCCTCCACTTT CASSIAGEHNSPLHF
TRBJ2-3 17 TRBD2 TRBV18 TGTGCCAGCTCACCCTACGTGACTAGCGGGGCCACAGATACGCAGTATTTT CASSPYVTSGATDTQYF
TRBJ1-4 15 - TRBV7-9 TGTGCCAGCAGCCCAGGTGGAGTGCGAAATGAAAAACTGTTTTTT CASSPGGVRNEKLFF
TRBJ1-6 12 - TRBV6-6 TGTGCCAGCAGTTCCGCTAATTCACCCCTCCACTTT CASSSANSPLHF
TRBJ2-5 16 TRBD2 TRBV10-3 TGTGCCATCAGCCCGACTAGCGGGGGCGGACAAGAGACCCAGTACTTC CAISPTSGGGQETQYF
TRBJ2-5 17 TRBD2 TRBV5-1 TGCGCCAGCAGCTCGAGACCCGGGACTAGCGTACAAGAGACCCAGTACTTC CASSSRPGTSVQETQYF
TRBJ2-1 15 TRBD2 TRBV4-1 TGCGCCAGCAGCCAGGGACTAAAGTCCTACAATGAGCAGTTCTTC CASSQGLKSYNEQFF
TRBJ2-1 13 - TRBV7-8 TGTGCCAGCAGCTTAGAGCGGCTAGCCGAGCAGTTCTTC CASSLERLAEQFF
TRBJ2-5 13 - TRBV18 TGTGCCAGCTCACCCGACTTGGTAGAGACCCAGTACTTC CASSPDLVETQYF
TRBJ1-1 15 - TRBV6-5 TGTGCCAGCATACAGCTTGCCAAGGGAACGACTGAAGCTTTCTTT CASIQLAKGTTEAFF
TRBJ2-3 11 - TRBV9 TGTGCCAGCAGCGTCGGAGATACGCAGTATTTT CASSVGDTQYF
TRBJ1-2 13 - TRBV7-9 TGTGCCAGCAGCTCCACCCAGGGTTATGGCTACACCTTC CASSSTQGYGYTF
TRBJ2-1 15 TRBD2 TRBV7-9 TGTGCCAGCAGCTTGGCGGGGGGGCTTCCCAGAGAGCAGTTCTTC CASSLAGGLPREQFF
TRBJ1-5 15 TRBD1 TRBV7-9 TGTGCCAGCAGCTACGGGACAGAGAGCAATCAGCCCCAGCATTTT CASSYGTESNQPQHF
TRBJ2-5 16 - TRBV6-6 TGTGCCAGCAGCCCAAGATCCCCCCGCTCCCAAGAGACCCAGTACTTC CASSPRSPRSQETQYF
TRBJ2-2 15 - TRBV4-2 TGTGCCAGCAGCCAAGGAAACAGGGTACACGGGGAGCTGTTTTTT CASSQGNRVHGELFF